One and the same sample provided the 16 T cell receptor beta chains below, sequenced in a study of CD8 T cells in Susac syndrome. Roughly 0.45 to 1 ug RNA was reverse transcribed with random hexamers. Using its own MiXCR run on the immunoSEQ multiplex PCR reads, TCRdb lists one record per CDR3 protein. In the table there are approximately 200,000 distinct CDR3 sequences, 90% to 97% of which are singletons. Sequenced input: CD4+ T cells from PBMCs. These receptors were obtained from a human donor with multiple sclerosis.

As for this clonotype: Relative to the germline gene, one junction end is altered; a read error may explain this. The rearrangement joins TRBV5-4 to TRBJ2-1; 9 nucleotides agree with TRBD1. This CDR3 spans 16 amino acids. Germline V gene data show CDR1 as SGHNT and CDR2 as YYREEE (reference sequence). CDR3 DNA sequence: TGTGCCAGCAGCCGGACAGGGGTTGTCTCCTCCAATGAGCAGTTCTTC. Its protein product is CASSRTGVVSSNEQFF.

The rearrangement uses TRBV18 and TRBJ1-5; D gene ambiguous. Germline CDR1 is KGHSH and CDR2 is LQKENI. V was clipped by 2 bases and J by 0 bases, with 5 bases between them. This CDR3 spans 14 amino acids. CDR3 DNA sequence: TGTGCCAGCTCACCAGACACTAGCAATCAGCCCCAGCATTTT. Translation: CASSPDTSNQPQHF.

The J gene is TRBJ1-1, the V gene TRBV14; D gene ambiguous. Deletions cut 4 bases from V and 1 base from J, with 10 bases between. This CDR3 is built from 14 residues. Germline CDR1 and CDR2: SGHDN and FVKESK. The CDR3 sequence is CASSPRTRNTEAFF. Here the CDR3 DNA reads TGTGCCAGCAGCCCTCGGACCCGGAACACTGAAGCTTTCTTT.

The chain's CDR3 is CAWTLRDRGTEAFF. As DNA, the CDR3 is TGTGCCTGGACACTCCGGGACAGGGGGACTGAAGCTTTCTTT. This rearrangement joins TRBV30 to TRBJ1-1; 11 nucleotides line up with TRBD1. CDR1 and CDR2 (germline): GTSNPN, SVGIG (reference sequence). The CDR3 sequence is 14 residues long. Trimming took 4 bases from V and 5 from J; bases not matched to a gene: 6.

This sequence joins TRBV20-1 and TRBJ2-3; TRBD2 is a possible D gene (6 bases). Germline CDR1 and CDR2: DFQATT and SNEGSKA (reference sequence). The V end lost 3 bases, the J end lost 2 bases, and 12 bases lay between the germline ends. The CDR3 has 14 residues. The CDR3 is CSASRDSYTDTQYF. CDR3 bases: TGCAGTGCTAGCCGGGACTCGTACACAGATACGCAGTATTTT.

This chain joins TRBV11-3 and TRBJ2-7; 8 bases map to TRBD2. CDR3 length: 15 residues. J gave up 1 base and V 1 base, and 3 bases lay outside the gene matches. CDR1 SGHNT and CDR2 YENEEA come from the germline V gene. CDR3 coding DNA: TGTGCCAGCAGCTTAGTAGCGGGGCCGTCCTACGAGCAGTACTTC. Translation gives CASSLVAGPSYEQYF. Full variable domain (outside the CDR3, taken from reference TRBV11-3 and TRBJ2-7): EAGVVQSPRYKIIEKKQPVAFWCNPISGHNTLYWYLQNLGQGPELLIRYENEEAVDDSQLPKDRFSAERLKGVDSTLKIQPAELGDSAVYLCASSLVAGPSYEQYFGPGTRLTVT.

The chain combines TRBV9 with TRBJ2-1; D ambiguous. V was pared by 0 bases and J by 6 bases, with 10 bases between. This CDR3 is 14 amino acids long. The germline CDR1 and CDR2 sequences are SGDLS and YYNGEE. CDR3 amino acids: CASSVVVAFNEQFF. The CDR3 DNA is TGTGCCAGCAGCGTAGTAGTAGCCTTCAATGAGCAGTTCTTC.

The V and J genes are TRBV14 and TRBJ2-3; the D is unclear. This CDR3 spans 15 amino acids. Germline V gene data show CDR1 as SGHDN and CDR2 as FVKESK. Deletions cut 4 bases from V and 2 bases from J, with 13 bases between. The CDR3 DNA reads as TGTGCCAGCAGCCCACATCCCCTCCCCACAGATACGCAGTATTTT. Translating gives CASSPHPLPTDTQYF.

V and J are TRBV15 and TRBJ2-7, with unresolved D. The CDR3 length is 15 residues. V was cut by 4 bases and J by 0 bases, with 13 bases left in between. The V gene's germline CDR1 is LNHNV and CDR2 YYDKDF (reference sequence). CDR3 sequence (DNA): TGTGCCACCAGCACGGGTCGGGTGTACTCCTACGAGCAGTACTTC. Residues: CATSTGRVYSYEQYF.

V usage is TRBV2 and J usage is TRBJ2-3; TRBD2 agrees at 8 bases. J lost 15 bases, V lost 6 bases, and 11 bases had no gene match. CDR1 and CDR2 (germline): SNHLY, FYNNEI. The CDR3 extends over 12 amino acids. The CDR3 region is CASSPGTRVKYF. In DNA, the CDR3 is TGTGCCAGCAGCCCCGGGACTAGAGTTAAATATTTT.

The V gene is TRBV28, the J gene TRBJ2-4, with 9 bases fitting TRBD1. Trimming removed 2 bases from V and 2 bases from J; junction bases left unmatched: 7. This CDR3 comprises 17 residues. Germline values: CDR1 MDHEN, CDR2 SYDVKM. For the CDR3, the DNA is TGTGCCAGCAGTTTAATCGGACAGGGGATTCCCAAAAACATTCAGTACTTC. This translates into CASSLIGQGIPKNIQYF. Together with reference TRBV28 and TRBJ2-4, the CDR3 gives the full variable domain: DVKVTQSSRYLVKRTGEKVFLECVQDMDHENMFWYRQDPGLGLRLIYFSYDVKMKEKGDIPEGYSVSREKKERFSLILESASTNQTSMYLCASSLIGQGIPKNIQYFGAGTRLSVL.

J is TRBJ2-7 and V is TRBV9; TRBD2 agrees at 7 bases. CDR1 SGDLS and CDR2 YYNGEE come from the germline V gene. The length of the CDR3 is 16 residues. Trimming removed 0 bases from V and 3 bases from J; junction bases left unmatched: 9. CDR3 nucleotides: TGTGCCAGCAGCGTAGACTCCTTCCCGGGGGGCTACGAGCAGTACTTC. Protein product: CASSVDSFPGGYEQYF. Based on the CDR3 plus reference TRBV9 and TRBJ2-7, the full variable domain is DSGVTQTPKHLITATGQRVTLRCSPRSGDLSVYWYQQSLDQGLQFLIQYYNGEERAKGNILERFSAQQFPDLHSELNLSSLELGDSALYFCASSVDSFPGGYEQYFGPGTRLTVT.

The V and J genes are TRBV30 and TRBJ2-7; D tentatively reads TRBD1 or TRBD2 (6 bases each). Trimming stripped 1 base from V and 0 bases from J, with 13 bases between. CDR1 is GTSNPN and CDR2 is SVGIG in the germline V gene (reference sequence). The CDR3 extends over 15 amino acids. The CDR3 here is CAWSGLRGASYEQYF. For the CDR3, the DNA is TGTGCCTGGAGTGGTCTTAGGGGGGCCTCCTACGAGCAGTACTTC.

The V and J genes are TRBV28 and TRBJ2-7; a possible D gene is TRBD2 (6 bases). The CDR3 is made up of 14 amino acids. Trimming pared 8 bases from V and 3 bases from J, leaving 17 bases between. Germline lookup yields CDR1 MDHEN and CDR2 SYDVKM. CDR3 loop: CASSLAGRLYEQYF. The DNA for the CDR3 is TGTGCCAGCTCCCTGGCGGGGCGGCTCTACGAGCAGTACTTC.

This clonotype came up once. The rearrangement joins TRBV7-2 to TRBJ2-7; a weak D match, TRBD2 (6 bases). Germline loops: CDR1 SGHTA, CDR2 FQGNSA. This CDR3 contains 14 residues. V was cut by 6 bases and J by 2 bases, with 14 bases left in between. The chain's CDR3 is CASSPGRIPYEQYF. The CDR3 DNA follows: TGTGCCAGCAGTCCCGGGAGAATCCCCTACGAGCAGTACTTC.

V and J are TRBV12-3 or TRBV12-4 and TRBJ2-7, with 7 bases identical to TRBD1. The CDR3 has 14 amino acids. The J segment lost 1 base and the V segment lost 3 bases, leaving 3 bases of the junction unmatched. CDR3 sequence reads: CASSFGTVSYEQYF. The CDR3 DNA is TGTGCCAGCAGTTTCGGGACAGTTTCCTACGAGCAGTACTTC.